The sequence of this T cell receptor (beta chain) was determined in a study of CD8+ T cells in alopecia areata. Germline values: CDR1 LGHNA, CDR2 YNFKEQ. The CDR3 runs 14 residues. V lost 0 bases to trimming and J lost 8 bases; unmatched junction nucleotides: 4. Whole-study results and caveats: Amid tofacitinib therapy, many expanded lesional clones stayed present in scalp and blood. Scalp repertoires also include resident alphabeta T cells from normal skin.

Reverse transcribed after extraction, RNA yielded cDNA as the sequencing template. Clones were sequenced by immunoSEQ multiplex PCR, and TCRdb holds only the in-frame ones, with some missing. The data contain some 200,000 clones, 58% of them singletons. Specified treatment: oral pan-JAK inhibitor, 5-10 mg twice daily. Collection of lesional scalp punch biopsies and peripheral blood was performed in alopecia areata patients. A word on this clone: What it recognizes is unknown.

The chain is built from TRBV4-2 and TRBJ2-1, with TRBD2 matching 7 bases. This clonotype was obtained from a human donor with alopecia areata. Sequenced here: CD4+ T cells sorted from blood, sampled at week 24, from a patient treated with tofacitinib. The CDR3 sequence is CASSQERLADEQFF. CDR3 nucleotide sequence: TGTGCCAGCAGCCAAGAGAGACTAGCCGATGAGCAGTTCTTC.